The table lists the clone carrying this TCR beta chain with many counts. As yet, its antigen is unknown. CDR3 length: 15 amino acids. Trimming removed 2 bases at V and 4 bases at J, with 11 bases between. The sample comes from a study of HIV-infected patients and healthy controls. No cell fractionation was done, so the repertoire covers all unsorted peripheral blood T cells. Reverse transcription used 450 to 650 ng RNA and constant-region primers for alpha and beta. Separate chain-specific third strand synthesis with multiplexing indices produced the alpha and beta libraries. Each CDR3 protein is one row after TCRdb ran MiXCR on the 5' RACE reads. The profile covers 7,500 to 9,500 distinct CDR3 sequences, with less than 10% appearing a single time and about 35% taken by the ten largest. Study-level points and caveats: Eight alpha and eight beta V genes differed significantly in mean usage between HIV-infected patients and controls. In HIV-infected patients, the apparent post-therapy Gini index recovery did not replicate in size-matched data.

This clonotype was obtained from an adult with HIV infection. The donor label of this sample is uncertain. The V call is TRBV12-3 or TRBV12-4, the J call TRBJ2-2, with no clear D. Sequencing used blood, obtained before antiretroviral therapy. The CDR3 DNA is TGTGCCAGCAGTTTAAACACTGGCGCCACCGGGGAGCTGTTTTTT. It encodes CASSLNTGATGELFF.